The 21 T cell receptor beta chains below were found in one sample sequenced in a study of blood T cells in healthy people across ages. Primers used in a second PCR of roughly 7 to 11 cycles were a sample-barcoded 5' primer and a J-beta primer mix. TCRdb processed the 5' RACE reads anew with MiXCR; each CDR3 protein has one entry. The sample holds 2 million or so distinct CDR3 sequences, just under 50% seen once. Sequencing was carried out using blood. The source of these receptors is a woman in her thirties or forties in good health.

The chain carries TRBV7-9 and TRBJ1-2; D possibly corresponds to TRBD1 (6 bases). The CDR3 has 17 residues. Germline-derived CDR1 and CDR2 are SEHNR and FQNEAQ (reference sequence). Trimming stripped 5 bases from V and 0 bases from J, with 19 bases between. In nucleotides, the CDR3 is TGTGCCAGCAGCCCGCCCGTCAGGGGCCCAACTAACTATGGCTACACCTTC. It encodes CASSPPVRGPTNYGYTF.

In its sample, this clonotype was seen a few times. The chain recombines TRBV4-3 with TRBJ2-5; 8 bases are shared with TRBD2. J gave up 0 bases and V 0 bases, and 6 bases lay outside the gene matches. This CDR3 spans 17 amino acids. Germline V lookup: CDR1 LGHNA, CDR2 YSLEER. The CDR3 here is CASSQEGSGGHQETQYF. DNA for the CDR3: TGCGCCAGCAGCCAAGAAGGAAGCGGGGGCCACCAAGAGACCCAGTACTTC.

The V gene is TRBV27, the J gene TRBJ2-3, with D perhaps TRBD2 (6 bases). The V and J ends lost 5 bases and 4 bases respectively, with 22 bases between them. This CDR3 contains 17 residues. Germline CDR1 is MNHEY and CDR2 is SMNVEV (reference sequence). CDR3 DNA: TGTGCCAGCAGTCCATCCGGCGGGGAGTATGGTGCAGATACGCAGTATTTT. Protein sequence: CASSPSGGEYGADTQYF.

This sequence joins TRBV7-6 and TRBJ2-1, with 9 bases matching TRBD2. The CDR3 consists of 17 residues. After removal of 1 base from V and 2 bases from J, the junction contained 6 bases not matched to a gene. Germline V gene lookup returns CDR1 SGHVS and CDR2 FNYEAQ. The DNA for the CDR3 is TGTGCCAGCAGCTTAGGGGGACTAGCCGACGCCTACAATGAGCAGTTCTTC. Amino acids: CASSLGGLADAYNEQFF.

The J gene is TRBJ2-5, the V gene TRBV5-1; D is ambiguous. This CDR3 has 15 residues. Trimming removed 5 bases at V and 1 base at J, with 15 bases between. Germline loops: CDR1 SGHRS, CDR2 YFSETQ. The CDR3: CASRVSGVLQETQYF. Written as DNA, the CDR3 is TGCGCCAGCAGGGTGAGTGGGGTGCTCCAAGAGACCCAGTACTTC.

With regard to this clonotype: The junction departs from the called germline gene at one end, perhaps through a read error. This chain uses TRBV12-3 or TRBV12-4 with TRBJ2-3; unclear D gene. The CDR3 length is 15 residues. DNA for the CDR3: TGTGCCAGCAGCTTAGGTTTCTCGGCGGTGGATACGCAGTATTTT. Residues: CASSLGFSAVDTQYF.

The count of this clonotype is one. This chain connects TRBV5-1 to TRBJ2-3, with 9 bases aligning to TRBD1. With 0 bases clipped from V and 4 bases from J, the junction kept 12 bases outside the gene matches. The CDR3 runs to 18 residues. CDR1 is SGHRS, CDR2 YFSETQ, per germline. In DNA form, the CDR3 reads TGCGCCAGCAGCTTGGAAGTCGGGACAGGGCTTTATGCAGATACGCAGTATTTT. As protein: CASSLEVGTGLYADTQYF.

This chain links TRBV20-1 with TRBJ2-7; 10 positions agree with TRBD1. V was clipped by 6 bases and J by 5 bases; unmatched bases: 7. The length of the CDR3 is 13 residues. Germline CDR1 DFQATT, CDR2 SNEGSKA (reference sequence). In nucleotides, the CDR3 is TGCAGTGCCCCCGCGGACAGGGGGGACGAGCAGTACTTC. Protein: CSAPADRGDEQYF.

The V and J genes are TRBV12-3 or TRBV12-4 and TRBJ2-1; 7 nucleotides match TRBD1. V trimming: 3 bases; J trimming: 2 bases; junction bases outside the gene matches: 13. The CDR3 loop spans 18 amino acids. Here the CDR3 DNA reads TGTGCCAGCAGTTTTCAACCCTCCGGGACAGCTCCCTACAATGAGCAGTTCTTC. This sequence encodes CASSFQPSGTAPYNEQFF.

The CDR3 sequence is CASSSAGTAEKLFF. The DNA of the CDR3 is TGTGCCAGCAGCTCAGCAGGGACAGCTGAAAAACTGTTTTTT. This sequence joins TRBV5-5 and TRBJ1-4; 7 nucleotides align to TRBD1. The CDR3 consists of 14 residues. CDR1 and CDR2 (germline): SGHKS, YYEKEE (reference sequence). V was clipped by 3 bases and J by 7 bases; unmatched bases: 6. Drawing the rest from reference TRBV5-5 and TRBJ1-4, the complete variable domain is DAGVTQSPTHLIKTRGQQVTLRCSPISGHKSVSWYQQVLGQGPQFIFQYYEKEERGRGNFPDRFSARQFPNYSSELNVNALLLGDSALYLCASSSAGTAEKLFFGSGTQLSVL.

This chain uses TRBV15 with TRBJ2-1; D might be TRBD2 (6 bases). The CDR3 spans 11 residues. The germline CDR1 and CDR2 sequences are LNHNV and YYDKDF (reference sequence). V gave up 2 bases and J gave up 12 bases, with 8 bases separating them. CDR3 region: CATSRMGGQFF. The CDR3 region has the DNA TGTGCCACCAGCAGAATGGGGGGGCAGTTCTTC.

This chain uses TRBV2 with TRBJ2-7, with D perhaps TRBD2 (5 bases). Per germline, CDR1 SNHLY and CDR2 FYNNEI. The CDR3 length is 13 residues. Trimming cost V 7 bases and J 7 bases, with 17 bases left between them. The CDR3 DNA sequence: TGTGCCAGCAAACTATTCGAGGGCGATGAGCAGTACTTC. It encodes CASKLFEGDEQYF. Full variable domain (outside the CDR3, taken from reference TRBV2 and TRBJ2-7): EPEVTQTPSHQVTQMGQEVILRCVPISNHLYFYWYRQILGQKVEFLVSFYNNEISEKSEIFDDQFSVERPDGSNFTLKIRSTKLEDSAMYFCASKLFEGDEQYFGPGTRLTVT.

V usage is TRBV9 and J usage is TRBJ2-2, with 9 bases identical to TRBD1. The CDR3 totals 16 residues. Trimming cost V 3 bases and J 1 base; bases outside gene matches: 4. Germline loops: CDR1 SGDLS, CDR2 YYNGEE. The CDR3 DNA reads as TGTGCCAGCAGCGCCACAGGGGGCTTGAACACCGGGGAGCTGTTTTTT. Translating it yields CASSATGGLNTGELFF.

This clonotype was recorded once. This chain uses TRBV20-1 with TRBJ1-2; unclear D gene. The CDR3 consists of 13 residues. Trimming pared 3 bases from V and 7 bases from J, leaving 15 bases between. Germline CDR1 and CDR2: DFQATT and SNEGSKA (reference sequence). The chain's CDR3 is CSASARTGAGYTF. DNA of the CDR3: TGCAGTGCTAGTGCCCGGACGGGAGCTGGCTACACCTTC.

V and J are TRBV27 and TRBJ1-2, with no clear D. V was pared by 2 bases and J by 4 bases, with 14 bases between. The length of the CDR3 is 15 residues. Germline CDR1 is MNHEY and CDR2 is SMNVEV (reference sequence). CDR3 sequence: CASSLRLADPYGYTF. CDR3 in DNA: TGTGCCAGCAGTTTACGGCTTGCAGACCCCTATGGCTACACCTTC.

This rearrangement joins TRBV20-1 to TRBJ1-4, with TRBD1 as a possible D gene (5 bases). V was shortened by 4 bases and J by 8 bases, with 17 bases between the two germline ends. CDR1 is DFQATT, CDR2 SNEGSKA, per germline (reference sequence). The length of the CDR3 is 14 residues. The CDR3 DNA is TGCAGTGCTAAGAGCGGGACTCCAGAAGAAAAACTGTTTTTT. Translated, it gives CSAKSGTPEEKLFF.

The chain couples TRBV27 to TRBJ1-5; the D gene is possibly TRBD1 (5 bases). V shed 5 bases and J shed 4 bases, with 15 bases lying between them. This CDR3 has 15 amino acids. Germline V gene data show CDR1 as MNHEY and CDR2 as SMNVEV (reference sequence). CDR3 amino acids: CASSGGGRVNQPQHF. In DNA form, the CDR3 reads TGTGCCAGCAGTGGGGGTGGGCGCGTAAATCAGCCCCAGCATTTT.

This clonotype appeared a few times. The chain uses TRBV4-3 and TRBJ2-4; 7 bases align to TRBD2. Per germline, CDR1 LGHNA and CDR2 YSLEER. V shed 0 bases and J 1 base; nucleotides not matched to a gene: 6. The CDR3 is 17 amino acids. This CDR3 is CASSQEGAGMAKNIQYF. CDR3 DNA: TGCGCCAGCAGCCAAGAGGGAGCGGGGATGGCCAAAAACATTCAGTACTTC.

This clonotype was seen a handful of times. For the CDR3, the DNA is TGTGCCAGCAGTTGGGGCCGAACTGAAGCTTTCTTT. It codes for CASSWGRTEAFF. The V call is TRBV6-5, the J call TRBJ1-1; weak D call: TRBD1 (5 bases). Germline V gene lookup returns CDR1 MNHEY and CDR2 SVGAGI. V lost 4 bases and J 5 bases, leaving 8 bases between the germline ends. The CDR3 has 12 amino acids.

This clonotype was picked up many times. The V call is TRBV29-1, the J call TRBJ2-7; TRBD1 or TRBD2 may be the D gene (5 bases each). Germline CDR1 and CDR2: SQVTM and ANQGSEA. This CDR3 has 14 residues. V shed 3 bases and J shed 3 bases, with 15 bases lying between them. CDR3 DNA sequence: TGCAGCGTTGAGGGTTTGGGGACGGGCTACGAGCAGTACTTC. Residues: CSVEGLGTGYEQYF.

Only a few counts were recorded for this clonotype. The V and J genes are TRBV10-3 and TRBJ2-7, with 7 nucleotides matching TRBD2. The J call may be wrong; the DNA end is better matched by TRBJ2-5. Germline lookup yields CDR1 ENHRY and CDR2 SYGVKD. This CDR3 is 14 amino acids long. CDR3 DNA sequence: TGTGCCATCAGTGAGCCCGGCGGGGGAGAGACCCAGTACTTC. Its protein product is CAISEPGGGETQYF.